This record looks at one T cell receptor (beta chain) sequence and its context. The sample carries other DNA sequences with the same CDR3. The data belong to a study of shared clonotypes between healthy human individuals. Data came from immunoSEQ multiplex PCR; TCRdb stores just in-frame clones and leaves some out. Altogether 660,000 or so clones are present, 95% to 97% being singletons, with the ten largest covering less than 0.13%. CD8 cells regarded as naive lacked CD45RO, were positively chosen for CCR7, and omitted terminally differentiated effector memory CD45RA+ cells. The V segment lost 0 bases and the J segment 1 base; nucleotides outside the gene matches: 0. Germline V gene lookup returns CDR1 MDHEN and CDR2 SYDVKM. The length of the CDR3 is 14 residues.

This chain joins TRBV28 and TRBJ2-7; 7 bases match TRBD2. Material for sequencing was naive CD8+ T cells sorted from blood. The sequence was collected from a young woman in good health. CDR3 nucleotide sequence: TGTGCCAGCAGTTTATGGGGGGGGTCCTACGAGCAGTACTTC. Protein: CASSLWGGSYEQYF.